The 30 T cell receptor beta chains below come from one sample, sequenced in a study of blood T cell repertoires in COVID-19. The assay was immunoSEQ multiplex PCR, and TCRdb's table has in-frame clones only and misses some. Among around 50,000 clones listed, approximately 90% were seen once. Sequenced input: peripheral blood. The receptors were sampled from a man aged 50-59 years with active COVID-19.

The chain employs TRBV19 and TRBJ2-7, with 7 bases matching TRBD1. The germline V gene has CDR1 LNHDA and CDR2 SQIVND (reference sequence). Germline trimming cut 5 bases from V and 2 bases from J; bases unmatched to any gene: 9. This CDR3 region has 15 residues. This CDR3 reads CASSGGTTGAYEQYF. The CDR3 DNA reads TGTGCCAGTAGTGGTGGAACCACAGGGGCCTACGAGCAGTACTTC.

This clone has only a few counts. The genes are TRBV6-5 and TRBJ2-7, with 7 bases aligning to TRBD1. The germline gives CDR1 MNHEY, CDR2 SVGAGI. The V gene end was trimmed by 7 bases and the J gene end by 2 bases; junction bases not matched to a gene: 2. This CDR3 has 12 residues. The CDR3 here is CASTTGTYEQYF. In nucleotides, the CDR3 is TGTGCCAGCACGACAGGGACCTACGAGCAGTACTTC.

The CDR3 loop reads CATSVVQGARGNTIYF. The CDR3 coding sequence is TGTGCCACCAGCGTAGTACAGGGGGCGAGGGGAAACACCATATATTTT. The V call is TRBV15, the J call TRBJ1-3; the match to TRBD1 covers 9 bases. The CDR3 extends over 16 amino acids. The V and J ends lost 5 bases and 4 bases, in that order; junction bases with no gene match: 9. Germline CDR1 is LNHNV and CDR2 is YYDKDF (reference sequence).

CDR3 protein: CASSAGTGEPEQYF. Here the CDR3 DNA reads TGTGCCAGCTCAGCCGGGACAGGGGAGCCCGAGCAGTACTTC. This chain joins TRBV18 and TRBJ2-7; 10 bases agree with TRBD1. J gave up 6 bases and V 5 bases, and 7 bases lay outside the gene matches. Germline V lookup: CDR1 KGHSH, CDR2 LQKENI. The CDR3 is 14 residues long.

The V and J genes are TRBV4-2 and TRBJ2-7; 10 bases fit TRBD2. From germline, CDR1 is LGHNA and CDR2 YNFKEQ. The junction had 13 bases not matched to a gene; V was cut back by 4 bases and J by 4 bases. The CDR3 is 17 amino acids. CDR3 coding DNA: TGTGCCAGCAGCCCCCGGGGGGCTAGCGGGAGAGCATACGAGCAGTACTTC. Amino acids: CASSPRGASGRAYEQYF.

This chain uses TRBV2 with TRBJ1-2; 9 bases line up with TRBD1. V lost 8 bases and J lost 0; bases outside the gene matches: 7. Germline loops: CDR1 SNHLY, CDR2 FYNNEI. The CDR3 runs 15 residues. The CDR3 protein is CASAVTGGTNYGYTF. The DNA of the CDR3 is TGTGCCAGCGCCGTGACAGGGGGTACTAACTATGGCTACACCTTC.

The chain has TRBV9 and TRBJ2-5; TRBD2 matches at 10 bases. Germline trimming cut 0 bases from V and 4 bases from J; bases unmatched to any gene: 3. CDR3 length: 15 residues. Germline V gene data show CDR1 as SGDLS and CDR2 as YYNGEE. For the CDR3, the DNA is TGTGCCAGCAGCGTAGGGGTAGCGGGGGGAGAGACCCAGTACTTC. This encodes CASSVGVAGGETQYF.

V usage is TRBV10-3 and J usage is TRBJ2-2, with 10 bases fitting TRBD1. The trim removed 7 bases at V and 4 bases at J, leaving 9 bases unmatched. Germline lookup yields CDR1 ENHRY and CDR2 SYGVKD. CDR3 size: 16 residues. CDR3 loop: CAIKTGGLLATGELFF. The CDR3 DNA follows: TGTGCCATCAAGACAGGGGGCCTCTTGGCCACCGGGGAGCTGTTTTTT.

The chain uses TRBV2 and TRBJ2-1; 12 bases line up with TRBD2. The CDR3 has 15 residues. Trimming cost V 6 bases and J 3 bases; bases outside gene matches: 3. Germline V gene lookup returns CDR1 SNHLY and CDR2 FYNNEI. The chain's CDR3 is CASRELAGGYNEQFF. DNA for the CDR3: TGTGCCAGCAGAGAACTAGCGGGGGGCTACAATGAGCAGTTCTTC.

The chain has TRBV11-1 and TRBJ1-3; D gene uncertain. The CDR3 runs to 13 residues. In germline, CDR1 is SGHAT, CDR2 FQDESV (reference sequence). Between the trimmed V and J ends, which lost 4 bases and 0 bases, there was a span of 4 bases. CDR3 sequence reads: CASSSVSGNTIYF. Here the CDR3 DNA reads TGTGCCAGCAGCTCAGTCTCTGGAAACACCATATATTTT.

The chain recombines TRBV5-1 with TRBJ1-3; D not resolved. The CDR3 has 15 amino acids. The germline V gene encodes CDR1 SGHRS and CDR2 YFSETQ. Trimming cost V 3 bases and J 0 bases, with 10 bases left between them. The CDR3 here is CASSSSGPSGNTIYF. In nucleotides, the CDR3 is TGCGCCAGCAGCTCCTCAGGCCCCTCTGGAAACACCATATATTTT.

This clone was found once. V and J are TRBV18 and TRBJ2-2; possibly TRBD1 for D (5 bases). V was pared by 6 bases and J by 3 bases, with 11 bases between. Germline V gives CDR1 KGHSH, CDR2 LQKENI. The CDR3 contains 14 residues. CDR3 sequence (DNA): TGTGCCAGCTCCCCTCAAGGGGACACCGGGGAGCTGTTTTTT. Protein sequence: CASSPQGDTGELFF.

DNA of the CDR3: TGTGCCAGCAGTTTATTGGACAGTGGACCCCTCGAGCAGTACTTC. This gives the protein CASSLLDSGPLEQYF. The J gene is TRBJ2-7, the V gene TRBV27; possibly TRBD1 for D (6 bases). This CDR3 spans 15 amino acids. From germline, CDR1 is MNHEY and CDR2 SMNVEV (reference sequence). Trimming removed 1 base from V and 6 bases from J, with 16 bases in between.

The chain uses TRBV6-5 and TRBJ1-3; D ambiguous. The germline V and J ends were trimmed by 6 bases and 4 bases, with 16 bases remaining between them. CDR1 is MNHEY and CDR2 is SVGAGI in the germline V gene. The CDR3 is made up of 15 amino acids. CDR3 region: CASSSRRVGGNTIYF. The CDR3 DNA follows: TGTGCCAGCAGCTCTCGTCGGGTAGGCGGAAACACCATATATTTT.

This clone appeared a single time. The chain joins TRBV4-1 to TRBJ2-3; 10 nucleotides line up with TRBD2. Trimming removed 4 bases from V and 2 bases from J; junction bases left unmatched: 12. The CDR3 has 18 residues. The V gene's germline CDR1 is MGHRA and CDR2 YSYEKL. The CDR3 region has the DNA TGCGCCAGCAGCCCGTCTCTGATCAGCGGGGGGGCCACAGATACGCAGTATTTT. It specifies CASSPSLISGGATDTQYF.

The chain combines TRBV7-9 with TRBJ1-5; possibly TRBD1 for D (5 bases). The germline gives CDR1 SEHNR, CDR2 FQNEAQ (reference sequence). V was trimmed by 6 bases and J by 1 base, leaving 13 bases between them. The CDR3 covers 15 residues. The CDR3 here is CASSSTEGSNQPQHF. Here the CDR3 DNA reads TGTGCCAGCAGTTCCACGGAGGGGAGCAATCAGCCCCAGCATTTT.

The chain couples TRBV2 to TRBJ2-2; 9 nucleotides match TRBD2. The CDR3 is 16 amino acids. The V and J ends lost 4 bases and 7 bases, in that order; junction bases with no gene match: 10. Per germline, CDR1 SNHLY and CDR2 FYNNEI. The CDR3 sequence: CASSVGTSRKGGELFF. In nucleotides, the CDR3 is TGTGCCAGCAGTGTCGGGACTAGCAGAAAGGGCGGGGAGCTGTTTTTT.

This clone was counted once. The rearrangement uses TRBV9 and TRBJ2-1; 10 nucleotides align to TRBD2. CDR1 is SGDLS and CDR2 is YYNGEE in the germline V gene. The CDR3 is 16 residues long. The V segment lost 4 bases and the J segment 3 bases; nucleotides outside the gene matches: 7. The CDR3 nucleotides are TGTGCCAGCAGCCAAGCTCTAGCGGGAGACTACAATGAGCAGTTCTTC. Translating it yields CASSQALAGDYNEQFF.

The genes are TRBV10-3 and TRBJ1-6, with TRBD1 matching over 7 bases. This CDR3 has 16 residues. Germline-derived CDR1 and CDR2 are ENHRY and SYGVKD. Trimming took 6 bases from V and 7 from J; bases not matched to a gene: 12. This CDR3 is CAISPGRQGENSPLHF. CDR3 bases: TGTGCCATCAGCCCGGGGCGACAGGGAGAAAATTCACCCCTCCACTTT.

CDR3: CASSRGRAEKLFF. CDR3 sequence (DNA): TGCGCCAGCTCCAGGGGAAGGGCTGAAAAACTGTTTTTT. The chain joins TRBV10-2 to TRBJ1-4; possible D gene TRBD1, 6 bases. CDR1 is WSHSY and CDR2 is SAAADI in the germline V gene. Between the trimmed V and J ends, which lost 8 bases and 7 bases, there was a span of 14 bases. The CDR3 length is 13 residues.

V usage is TRBV29-1 and J usage is TRBJ2-3; D not resolved. CDR1 and CDR2 (germline): SQVTM, ANQGSEA. Trimming pared 4 bases from V and 0 bases from J, leaving 14 bases between. The CDR3 runs to 15 residues. CDR3 sequence reads: CSVVRPRISTDTQYF. The CDR3 DNA reads TGCAGCGTTGTTAGACCCAGGATTAGCACAGATACGCAGTATTTT.

This sequence joins TRBV11-2 and TRBJ2-1; 10 positions agree with TRBD2. This CDR3 spans 15 amino acids. The V and J ends lost 3 bases and 7 bases, in that order; junction bases with no gene match: 6. Germline lookup yields CDR1 SGHAT and CDR2 FQNNGV. This CDR3 reads CASSLSTSGANEQFF. The CDR3 nucleotides are TGTGCCAGCAGCTTGTCCACTAGCGGGGCGAATGAGCAGTTCTTC.

This chain links TRBV10-3 with TRBJ1-1; 9 positions match TRBD1. Germline values: CDR1 ENHRY, CDR2 SYGVKD. The length of the CDR3 is 15 residues. The trim removed 6 bases at V and 5 bases at J, leaving 10 bases unmatched. The CDR3 loop reads CAIRTTGGEGTEAFF. CDR3 DNA: TGTGCCATCAGGACAACAGGGGGCGAAGGGACTGAAGCTTTCTTT.

This chain connects TRBV6-2 or TRBV6-3 to TRBJ2-7; 11 nucleotides agree with TRBD1. Germline-derived CDR1 and CDR2 are MNHEY and SVGEGT. The CDR3 is 15 amino acids. With V trimmed by 7 bases and J by 2 bases, 7 bases remained unmatched. The CDR3 reads CASTPGTGGAYEQYF. CDR3 bases: TGTGCCAGCACCCCCGGGACAGGGGGGGCCTACGAGCAGTACTTC.

The genes are TRBV2 and TRBJ2-5; weak D call: TRBD2 (6 bases). The CDR3 spans 13 residues. Trimming cost V 6 bases and J 7 bases, with 15 bases left between them. CDR1 and CDR2 (germline): SNHLY, FYNNEI. CDR3 sequence reads: CASRWTSGGTQYF. The CDR3 DNA sequence: TGTGCCAGCAGATGGACATCCGGGGGGACCCAGTACTTC.

The chain joins TRBV18 to TRBJ1-5; D gene unclear. This CDR3 region has 18 residues. V lost 5 bases and J lost 0, with 20 bases in between. CDR1 is KGHSH, CDR2 LQKENI, per germline. The CDR3 DNA reads TGTGCCAGCTCAGCCTTGGCCCAGGCTACACATAGCAATCAGCCCCAGCATTTT. Residues: CASSALAQATHSNQPQHF.

V gene TRBV7-2 combines with J gene TRBJ2-1; 9 bases match TRBD2. This CDR3 has 14 amino acids. Germline values: CDR1 SGHTA, CDR2 FQGNSA. After removal of 6 bases from V and 7 bases from J, the junction contained 7 bases not matched to a gene. The CDR3 protein is CASRVAGAVNEQFF. In DNA, the CDR3 is TGTGCCAGCAGGGTAGCGGGAGCGGTTAATGAGCAGTTCTTC.

The chain combines TRBV6-5 with TRBJ1-2; D perhaps matches TRBD1 (5 bases). Per germline, CDR1 MNHEY and CDR2 SVGAGI. The V and J ends lost 2 bases and 8 bases respectively, with 12 bases between them. This CDR3 has 13 amino acids. This chain's CDR3 is CASSYDSYDGYTF. In DNA form, the CDR3 reads TGTGCCAGCAGTTACGACAGTTACGACGGCTACACCTTC.

This CDR3 reads CASSLRGNTEAFF. CDR3 nucleotide sequence: TGTGCCAGCAGCTTAAGGGGTAACACTGAAGCTTTCTTT. The chain has TRBV5-4 and TRBJ1-1; D might be TRBD1 (5 bases). From germline, CDR1 is SGHNT and CDR2 YYREEE (reference sequence). This CDR3 has 13 residues. V was clipped by 2 bases and J by 2 bases, with 7 bases between them.

The rearrangement uses TRBV28 and TRBJ1-1; D is possibly TRBD1 (5 bases). V was shortened by 5 bases and J by 1 base, with 11 bases between the two germline ends. CDR1 and CDR2 from the germline V gene are MDHEN and SYDVKM. The CDR3 consists of 14 residues. The CDR3 DNA follows: TGTGCCAGCAGTGTAAATGGACAGAACACTGAAGCTTTCTTT. Amino acid sequence: CASSVNGQNTEAFF.